This T cell receptor (beta chain) was documented in a study of T-cell memory formation after mild COVID-19. Using its own MiXCR run on the 5' RACE reads, TCRdb lists one record per CDR3 protein. The repertoire holds over 45,000 distinct CDR3 sequences, about 27% seen once, with approximately 39% in the top ten. General observations from the study: Mainly CM and EM harbored the contracting CD4+ clones; mainly EMRA harbored the CD8+ ones. Whether second-wave clones peaking at day 37 were SARS-CoV-2 specific went unconfirmed.

The CDR3 sequence is 18 residues long. V lost 4 bases, J lost 2 bases, and 11 bases stayed unmatched. Germline V gene sequence: CDR1 SGHRS, CDR2 YFSETQ. For this clonotype: No antigen is known for it.

Sequences were obtained from PBMCs or a T cell subset sorted from them (not recorded which). The sequence was obtained from a man aged 18-30 years who had mild COVID-19 (a few samples of this study predate the infection). Cell type and time point are not known. The gene calls are TRBV5-1 and TRBJ2-3, with 12 bases aligning to TRBD1. The CDR3 protein is CASSTGQGAPVFTDTQYF. The CDR3 bases are TGCGCCAGCAGCACGGGACAGGGGGCACCTGTGTTCACAGATACGCAGTATTTT.